Each of the 4 T cell receptor beta chains below was sequenced from the same sample in a study of blood T cell repertoires in COVID-19. Sequenced by immunoSEQ multiplex PCR; TCRdb stores in-frame clones only, minus some. Seen here are under 100,000 clones, about 85% observed once, and the top ten hold approximately 23%. The sample comprised peripheral blood. The source of these receptors is a man older than 75 with active or convalescent COVID-19.

The chain has TRBV7-9 and TRBJ2-2; TRBD1 might be the D (5 bases). Germline V CDR1 and CDR2: SEHNR, FQNEAQ (reference sequence). V lost 8 bases and J lost 0, with 16 bases in between. The CDR3 is 16 residues long. CDR3 coding DNA: TGTGCCAGCCCCACCAAACAGGCTTCGAACACCGGGGAGCTGTTTTTT. Its protein is CASPTKQASNTGELFF. The variable domain in full, completed from reference TRBV7-9 and TRBJ2-2, reads DTGVSQNPRHKITKRGQNVTFRCDPISEHNRLYWYRQTLGQGPEFLTYFQNEAQLEKSRLLSDRFSAERPKGSFSTLEIQRTEQGDSAMYLCASPTKQASNTGELFFGEGSRLTVL.

The chain employs TRBV28 and TRBJ1-6, with 7 bases aligning to TRBD1. J lost 6 bases, V lost 5 bases, and 7 bases had no gene match. CDR1 MDHEN and CDR2 SYDVKM come from the germline V gene. The CDR3 contains 15 residues. In DNA, the CDR3 is TGTGCCAGCAGTCCGGGGGACAGAATTAATTCACCCCTCCACTTT. Its protein is CASSPGDRINSPLHF.

The V and J genes are TRBV28 and TRBJ2-5; 11 bases line up with TRBD2. Germline trimming cut 3 bases from V and 7 bases from J; bases unmatched to any gene: 4. The V gene's germline CDR1 is MDHEN and CDR2 SYDVKM. This CDR3 is built from 14 residues. Written as DNA, the CDR3 is TGTGCCAGCAGTTTCACTAGCGGGGGCGGGACCCAGTACTTC. Protein product: CASSFTSGGGTQYF.

In DNA, the CDR3 is TGTGCCAGCAACCCAAGGGCGGGAACTCAGCCCCAGCATTTT. This encodes CASNPRAGTQPQHF. The chain couples TRBV28 to TRBJ1-5; D unclear. The germline V gene has CDR1 MDHEN and CDR2 SYDVKM. The length of the CDR3 is 14 residues. Trimming took 7 bases from V and 6 from J, leaving 16 bases between them.